The 21 T cell receptor beta chains presented below share a single source sample, sequenced in a study of CD8+CD57+ T cells in acquired aplastic anemia (dated by TCRdb to 2016 to 2018). Patients chosen for sequencing had shown expansion of CD8+CD57+ cells by flow cytometry. Instrument used: Illumina HiSeq 2000. Genomic DNA served as template for TCR beta VDJ combination and CDR3 sequence profiling. TCRdb reanalyzed the raw reads on its own, using fastp at Q25 for trimming and MiXCR for clone calling, and kept in-frame beta chains. Each CDR3 protein gets just one entry, which takes the most common genes and DNA from the rows behind it. The sample includes 300,000 or so distinct CDR3 sequences, with about 50% observed a single time. The ten largest clones add up to 1% to 1.5% of the sample. Material for sequencing was sorted CD4+, CD8+, or CD8+CD57+ T cells (not recorded which) from PBMCs. The receptors derive from a human donor with aplastic anemia.

This clonotype has only one observation. In nucleotides, the CDR3 is TGTGCCAGCAGTAGGGGACAGTACAATGAGCAGTTCTTC. Its protein product is CASSRGQYNEQFF. The chain has TRBV12-3 or TRBV12-4 and TRBJ2-1; 7 bases are shared with TRBD1. Trimming took 5 bases from V and 4 from J; bases not matched to a gene: 2. This CDR3 is 13 amino acids long.

The chain joins TRBV7-8 to TRBJ2-3; D may be TRBD1 or TRBD2 (6 bases each). Trimming cost V 6 bases and J 6 bases, with 16 bases left between them. This CDR3 region has 14 residues. CDR1 is SGHVS, CDR2 FQNEAQ, per germline. In nucleotides, the CDR3 is TGTGCCAGCAGAGGGGGACTGGTCGGGGATACGCAGTATTTT. It encodes CASRGGLVGDTQYF.

Turning to this clonotype: One junction end disagrees with the germline gene, perhaps due to a read error. The V call is TRBV10-3, the J call TRBJ2-1; 11 bases fit TRBD2. The CDR3 is made up of 15 amino acids. From germline, CDR1 is ENHRY and CDR2 SYGVKD. DNA for the CDR3: TGTGCCTTCAGGTTTAGCGGGAGGGCTGCGGATGAGCGGTTCTTC. Its translation is CAFRFSGRAADERFF.

V is TRBV9 and J is TRBJ2-5; possible D gene TRBD2, 5 bases. The CDR3 has 12 amino acids. V was cut by 3 bases and J by 5 bases, with 8 bases left in between. Germline values: CDR1 SGDLS, CDR2 YYNGEE. The CDR3: CASSAGWETQYF. CDR3 nucleotide sequence: TGTGCCAGCAGCGCGGGGTGGGAGACCCAGTACTTC.

The count of this clonotype is one. A junction end diverges from the germline sequence, so it may reflect a read error. V is TRBV24-1 and J is TRBJ1-2; unclear D gene. Germline V gene lookup returns CDR1 KGHDR and CDR2 SFDVKD. The CDR3 covers 13 residues. CDR3 DNA sequence: TGTGCCAGCAGTGAAGTGGACAACTATGGCTACACCTTC. Translating gives CASSEVDNYGYTF.

The chain recombines TRBV5-4 with TRBJ2-2; 7 positions agree with TRBD2. The CDR3 length is 16 residues. Germline lookup yields CDR1 SGHNT and CDR2 YYREEE (reference sequence). V dropped 4 bases and J dropped 1; count of bases not matched to a gene: 7. The CDR3 sequence: CASSLVTSLNTGELFF. CDR3 coding DNA: TGTGCCAGCAGCCTGGTGACTAGCTTGAACACCGGGGAGCTGTTTTTT. The complete variable domain, with remaining parts taken from reference TRBV5-4 and TRBJ2-2, reads ETGVTQSPTHLIKTRGQQVTLRCSSQSGHNTVSWYQQALGQGPQFIFQYYREEENGRGNFPPRFSGLQFPNYSSELNVNALELDDSALYLCASSLVTSLNTGELFFGEGSRLTVL.

This chain links TRBV29-1 with TRBJ2-7; 7 nucleotides line up with TRBD1. The CDR3 loop spans 15 amino acids. V dropped 5 bases and J dropped 3; count of bases not matched to a gene: 13. The germline V gene encodes CDR1 SQVTM and CDR2 ANQGSEA. The CDR3 DNA follows: TGCAGCGTTACGGACAGGATTTCGAACAACTACGAGCAGTACTTC. Protein sequence: CSVTDRISNNYEQYF.

The CDR3 region has the DNA TGTGCCAGCAGCCCTCTGACGCTCGGGGACACTGAAGCTTTCTTT. Protein: CASSPLTLGDTEAFF. The rearrangement joins TRBV3-1 to TRBJ1-1; D gene uncertain. The CDR3 runs to 15 residues. V was trimmed by 4 bases and J by 3 bases, leaving 15 bases between them. Looked up from germline, CDR1 is LGHDT and CDR2 is YNNKEL (reference sequence).

The rearrangement links TRBV7-9 to TRBJ2-1; either TRBD1 or TRBD2 may fit D (5 bases each). V was clipped by 5 bases and J by 6 bases, with 8 bases between them. The germline CDR1 and CDR2 sequences are SEHNR and FQNEAQ (reference sequence). The CDR3 sequence is 12 residues long. For the CDR3, the DNA is TGTGCCAGCAGCGCGAGGGGCAATGAGCAGTTCTTC. It codes for CASSARGNEQFF.

The genes are TRBV5-1 and TRBJ2-5; 8 bases are shared with TRBD1. The length of the CDR3 is 15 residues. The germline V gene has CDR1 SGHRS and CDR2 YFSETQ. J gave up 5 bases and V 0 bases, and 6 bases lay outside the gene matches. The CDR3 region has the DNA TGCGCCAGCAGCTTGGGGGGACAGGTGATGGAGACCCAGTACTTC. Its translation: CASSLGGQVMETQYF. Variable domain in full (rest from reference TRBV5-1 and TRBJ2-5): KAGVTQTPRYLIKTRGQQVTLSCSPISGHRSVSWYQQTPGQGLQFLFEYFSETQRNKGNFPGRFSGRQFSNSRSEMNVSTLELGDSALYLCASSLGGQVMETQYFGPGTRLLVL.

This clonotype appeared many times. Compared with germline, one end of the junction differs, possibly owing to a read error. The chain recombines TRBV2 with TRBJ1-5; D is undetermined. This CDR3 is 14 amino acids long. The germline V gene has CDR1 SNHLY and CDR2 FYNNEI. CDR3 loop: CASSENRINRPQHF. The CDR3 nucleotides read TGTGCCAGCAGTGAGAACCGTATCAATCGGCCCCAGCATTTT.

The genes are TRBV19 and TRBJ1-1; the match to TRBD1 covers 7 bases. J lost 0 bases, V lost 9 bases, and 4 bases had no gene match. The CDR3 is made up of 13 amino acids. Germline V gives CDR1 LNHDA, CDR2 SQIVND (reference sequence). The DNA of the CDR3 is TGTGCCAGCAAGGGGGCCCTGAACACTGAAGCTTTCTTT. Its translation: CASKGALNTEAFF.

This sequence joins TRBV2 and TRBJ1-1, with a weak D call TRBD1 (6 bases). The CDR3 runs to 14 residues. V was shortened by 7 bases and J by 4 bases, with 16 bases between the two germline ends. Looked up from germline, CDR1 is SNHLY and CDR2 is FYNNEI. In DNA, the CDR3 is TGTGCCAGCACGAGGCAGGGGTTCGGCACTGAAGCTTTCTTT. This gives the protein CASTRQGFGTEAFF.

The chain carries TRBV4-2 and TRBJ1-4; possible D gene TRBD1, 5 bases. Germline CDR1 LGHNA, CDR2 YNFKEQ. There are 16 residues in the CDR3. V lost 0 bases, J lost 3 bases, and 11 bases lay in between. The CDR3 loop reads CASSQDSQGPNEKLFF. The CDR3 region has the DNA TGTGCCAGCAGCCAAGATTCCCAGGGCCCTAATGAAAAACTGTTTTTT.

The chain couples TRBV2 to TRBJ2-7; perhaps D is TRBD1 or TRBD2 (5 bases each). The CDR3 consists of 15 residues. Trimming pared 4 bases from V and 0 bases from J, leaving 13 bases between. CDR1 is SNHLY, CDR2 FYNNEI, per germline. CDR3 in amino acids: CASSGGPITSYEQYF. The CDR3 region has the DNA TGTGCCAGCAGTGGGGGACCGATCACCTCCTACGAGCAGTACTTC.

V is TRBV12-3 or TRBV12-4 and J is TRBJ2-7; D unresolved. The V and J ends lost 8 bases and 5 bases respectively, with 16 bases between them. This CDR3 has 13 residues. CDR3 DNA sequence: TGTGCCAGCGAACCCACTGAAGGGAACGAGCAGTACTTC. This translates into CASEPTEGNEQYF.

J is TRBJ1-1 and V is TRBV29-1; D gene ambiguous. The CDR3 extends over 11 amino acids. Germline V gene lookup returns CDR1 SQVTM and CDR2 ANQGSEA. Trimming left V 7 bases short and J 1 base short, with 7 bases between. Here the CDR3 reads CSGNENTEAFF. CDR3 nucleotide sequence: TGCAGCGGAAATGAGAACACTGAAGCTTTCTTT.

The chain has TRBV9 and TRBJ2-5, with 10 bases aligning to TRBD1. In germline, CDR1 is SGDLS, CDR2 YYNGEE. The CDR3 has 16 residues. The ends lost 3 bases at V and 0 bases at J; junction bases unmatched: 5. The CDR3 loop reads CASSATGGRDQETQYF. DNA of the CDR3: TGTGCCAGCAGCGCGACAGGGGGCCGTGACCAAGAGACCCAGTACTTC.

This clonotype was recorded many times. The CDR3 spells CASSIVGLYTDTQYF. The CDR3 DNA follows: TGTGCCAGTAGTATCGTAGGACTGTACACAGATACGCAGTATTTT. The chain recombines TRBV19 with TRBJ2-3; D is perhaps TRBD2 (5 bases). In germline, CDR1 is LNHDA, CDR2 SQIVND (reference sequence). V was shortened by 3 bases and J by 2 bases, with 12 bases between the two germline ends. The CDR3 sequence is 15 residues long.

The chain employs TRBV15 and TRBJ2-3; D remains unclear. Germline V gene lookup returns CDR1 LNHNV and CDR2 YYDKDF (reference sequence). The CDR3 is 15 residues long. Deletions cut 1 base from V and 0 bases from J, with 8 bases between. The CDR3, as DNA: TGTGCCACCAGCAGAGTTGGAGATAGCACAGATACGCAGTATTTT. It translates to CATSRVGDSTDTQYF.

The genes are TRBV7-9 and TRBJ1-4, with D hard to call. CDR3 length equals 15 residues. Trimming shortened V by 4 bases and J by 7 bases, and 16 bases separated the two germline ends. The germline V gene encodes CDR1 SEHNR and CDR2 FQNEAQ (reference sequence). Here the CDR3 DNA reads TGTGCCAGCAGCTCGTACAGAGGGTCCTCTGAAAAACTGTTTTTT. Protein product: CASSSYRGSSEKLFF.